This T cell receptor (beta chain) appears in the sequencing data of a study of blood T cell repertoires in COVID-19. About the research overall: Both acute and convalescent COVID-19 samples were obtained from the United States, Italy and Spain.

The germline V and J ends were trimmed by 4 bases and 5 bases, with 11 bases remaining between them. Per germline, CDR1 LGHDT and CDR2 YNNKEL (reference sequence). CDR3 length: 13 residues. TCRdb's copy holds only in-frame clones and misses some; the assay was immunoSEQ multiplex PCR. The repertoire includes under 250,000 clones, 84% of them detected once, and approximately 10% sits in the top ten. The sequenced material came from peripheral blood. The chain uses TRBV3-1 (or the pseudogene TRBV3-2) and TRBJ1-2, with no clear D. This TCR came from a man between 50 and 59 years old with active or convalescent COVID-19. The CDR3 DNA follows: TGTGCCAGCAGCCGACTTGGAGGGTATGGCTACACCTTC. Translated: CASSRLGGYGYTF.